This T cell receptor (beta chain) stems from a study of cytomegalovirus exposure and HLA in healthy donors. A single count supports this clone. The antigen remains undetermined. Study results and limitations: Three chains tied to CMV proved CMV antigen-specific in vitro. According to the study, roughly 160 TCR beta chains were cytomegalovirus-associated.

With 4 bases clipped from V and 8 bases from J, the junction kept 2 bases outside the gene matches. This CDR3 is 12 amino acids long. CDR1 and CDR2 (germline): SGHRS, YFSETQ. TCRdb keeps only in-frame clones here, not all; method: immunoSEQ multiplex PCR. The table shows some 150,000 clones, with roughly nine tenths occurring only once. Sequenced material: PBMCs. The clonotype comes from a man aged 18 to 35 in good health and CMV-seronegative. The chain couples TRBV5-1 to TRBJ2-4, with 8 bases aligning to TRBD1. The chain's CDR3 is CASSPQGDIQYF. CDR3 in DNA: TGCGCCAGCAGCCCACAGGGGGACATTCAGTACTTC.